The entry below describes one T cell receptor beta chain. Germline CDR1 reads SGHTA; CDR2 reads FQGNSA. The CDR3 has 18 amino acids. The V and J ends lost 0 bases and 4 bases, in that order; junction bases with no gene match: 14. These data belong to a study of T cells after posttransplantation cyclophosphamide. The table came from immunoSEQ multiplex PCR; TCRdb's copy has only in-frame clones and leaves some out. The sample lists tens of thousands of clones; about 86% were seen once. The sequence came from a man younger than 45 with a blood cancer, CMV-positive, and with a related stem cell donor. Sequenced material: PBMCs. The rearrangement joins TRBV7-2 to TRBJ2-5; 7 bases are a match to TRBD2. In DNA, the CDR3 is TGTGCCAGCAGCTTAGCGCTCGGACTAGAAAGAGATCGAGAGACCCAGTACTTC. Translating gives CASSLALGLERDRETQYF. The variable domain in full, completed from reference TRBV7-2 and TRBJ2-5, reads GAGVSQSPSNKVTEKGKDVELRCDPISGHTALYWYRQSLGQGLEFLIYFQGNSAPDKSGLPSDRFSAERTGGSVSTLTIQRTQQEDSAVYLCASSLALGLERDRETQYFGPGTRLLVL.